One and the same sample provided the 26 T cell receptor beta chains below, sequenced in a study of shared clonotypes between healthy human individuals. Assay used: immunoSEQ multiplex PCR; TCRdb lists only in-frame clones, some missing. In the table there are more than 2 million clones, 90% to 95% of which are singletons. Naive CD8 cells comprised CD45RO-negative, CCR7-positively selected cells, excluding terminally differentiated effector memory CD45RA+ cells. Sequenced input: naive CD8+ T cells from PBMCs. The receptors derive from a man aged 18 to 29 in good health. Some clones in this sample may be carry-over from other donors' samples.

CDR3 DNA sequence: TGTGCCAGCAGTTTAAGGAAAGGGGGCGGCGAGCAGTACTTC. Translating gives CASSLRKGGGEQYF. The V gene is TRBV27, the J gene TRBJ2-7, with 7 bases lining up with TRBD1. The germline V gene has CDR1 MNHEY and CDR2 SMNVEV (reference sequence). The junction had 7 bases not matched to a gene; V was cut back by 2 bases and J by 6 bases. The CDR3 totals 14 residues.

This clone was counted a few times. The chain is built from TRBV29-1 and TRBJ1-4, with no clear D. The CDR3 contains 12 residues. Between the trimmed V and J ends, which lost 4 bases and 12 bases, there was a span of 15 bases. Germline CDR1 reads SQVTM; CDR2 reads ANQGSEA. The CDR3 sequence: CSVAREAGELFF. The CDR3 DNA sequence: TGCAGCGTTGCCCGAGAGGCCGGAGAACTGTTTTTT.

The chain has TRBV7-9 and TRBJ2-1; D is perhaps TRBD1 or TRBD2 (6 bases each). CDR1 is SEHNR and CDR2 is FQNEAQ in the germline V gene (reference sequence). V lost 6 bases to trimming and J lost 8 bases, with 11 bases between them. The CDR3 loop spans 12 amino acids. CDR3 DNA sequence: TGTGCCAGCAGGACGGGGGCGGATGAGCAGTTCTTC. It encodes CASRTGADEQFF.

This clone was counted a few times. Other DNA sequences in this sample translate to the same CDR3. This chain joins TRBV5-6 and TRBJ1-1, with D possibly TRBD1 on 5 matching bases. Between the trimmed V and J ends, which lost 0 bases and 5 bases, there was a span of 8 bases. CDR3 length: 13 residues. CDR1 is SGHDT, CDR2 YYEEEE, per germline. The DNA for the CDR3 is TGTGCCAGCAGCTTGGGGAGGGGAACTGAAGCTTTCTTT. Amino acid sequence: CASSLGRGTEAFF.

CDR3 nucleotide sequence: TGTGCCAGCACCACGACAAGCTCCTACAATGAGCAGTTCTTC. Encoded protein: CASTTTSSYNEQFF. V gene TRBV27 combines with J gene TRBJ2-1; the D is unclear. V lost 7 bases and J lost 0, with 10 bases in between. Germline assignment: CDR1 MNHEY and CDR2 SMNVEV (reference sequence). The CDR3 has 14 amino acids.

The genes are TRBV12-5 and TRBJ2-5; D is unresolved. The CDR3 contains 15 residues. V was trimmed by 7 bases and J by 1 base, leaving 16 bases between them. Germline V gene data show CDR1 as LGHNT and CDR2 as FRNRAP. In DNA form, the CDR3 reads TGTGCTAGTGCTCCAACTCATATAGTCCAAGAGACCCAGTACTTC. Translating it yields CASAPTHIVQETQYF.

The chain is built from TRBV5-8 and TRBJ2-4; D gene ambiguous. Germline CDR1 SGHTS, CDR2 YDEGEE. V was pared by 5 bases and J by 0 bases, with 15 bases between. The CDR3 consists of 16 residues. CDR3 nucleotides: TGTGCCAGCAGGCTCTTAAAAACAGTAGCCAAAAACATTCAGTACTTC. Amino acids: CASRLLKTVAKNIQYF.

About this clone itself: Other DNA sequences within the sample encode an identical CDR3. The chain recombines TRBV25-1 with TRBJ2-7, with unresolved D. The germline V and J ends were trimmed by 3 bases and 3 bases, with 6 bases remaining between them. There are 12 residues in the CDR3. Germline V CDR1 and CDR2: MGHDK, SYGVNS. CDR3 in DNA: TGTGCCAGCAGTGAGGTAAGCTACGAGCAGTACTTC. Amino acids: CASSEVSYEQYF.

The chain joins TRBV7-9 to TRBJ1-3; no clear D. Between the trimmed V and J ends, which lost 7 bases and 0 bases, there was a span of 13 bases. CDR1 and CDR2 from the germline V gene are SEHNR and FQNEAQ (reference sequence). This CDR3 has 15 residues. CDR3 bases: TGTGCCAGCACCCTTGGGCCTGCCTCTGGAAACACCATATATTTT. Protein sequence: CASTLGPASGNTIYF.

This sequence joins TRBV5-5 and TRBJ2-1, with D unresolved. Trimming removed 4 bases at V and 6 bases at J, with 8 bases between. Germline V gives CDR1 SGHKS, CDR2 YYEKEE (reference sequence). The CDR3 sequence is 12 residues long. The CDR3 coding sequence is TGTGCCAGCAGCATTTTGGGCAATGAGCAGTTCTTC. Its translation: CASSILGNEQFF.

This sequence joins TRBV10-2 and TRBJ2-2; tentatively, D is TRBD1 or TRBD2 (5 bases each). Trimming cost V 3 bases and J 2 bases, with 13 bases left between them. CDR3 length: 16 amino acids. Germline values: CDR1 WSHSY, CDR2 SAAADI. The CDR3 DNA is TGCGCCAGCAGTGAATTGAGGGGCGAAAACACCGGGGAGCTGTTTTTT. Its protein is CASSELRGENTGELFF.

This sequence joins TRBV18 and TRBJ2-5; the D is unclear. CDR3 length: 13 residues. The V gene lost 0 bases and the J gene lost 5 bases, with 7 bases spanning the gap. Germline assignment: CDR1 KGHSH and CDR2 LQKENI. In DNA, the CDR3 is TGTGCCAGCTCACCACCGGTCTGGGAGACCCAGTACTTC. Translation: CASSPPVWETQYF.

V is TRBV7-8 and J is TRBJ2-2, with 9 bases identical to TRBD1. Germline trimming cut 2 bases from V and 1 base from J; bases unmatched to any gene: 8. Germline CDR1 and CDR2: SGHVS and FQNEAQ. The CDR3 spans 18 residues. Here the CDR3 reads CASSLWFGQGRNTGELFF. CDR3 in DNA: TGTGCCAGCAGCTTATGGTTCGGACAGGGGAGGAACACCGGGGAGCTGTTTTTT.

This chain joins TRBV6-1 and TRBJ2-1; 14 positions match TRBD2. V lost 6 bases to trimming and J lost 14 bases; unmatched junction nucleotides: 12. The CDR3 is 15 residues long. Germline V gene lookup returns CDR1 MNHNS and CDR2 SASEGT. The CDR3, as DNA: TGTGCCAGCAGGGCACCCGCGGGACTAGCGGGAGACGAGTTCTTC. This sequence encodes CASRAPAGLAGDEFF.

This rearrangement joins TRBV5-1 to TRBJ2-7, with no clear D. In germline, CDR1 is SGHRS, CDR2 YFSETQ. The CDR3 is made up of 13 amino acids. The V gene lost 5 bases and the J gene lost 3 bases, with 12 bases spanning the gap. CDR3 protein: CASRPDPNYEQYF. In DNA, the CDR3 is TGCGCCAGCAGACCGGATCCAAACTACGAGCAGTACTTC.

The gene calls are TRBV10-2 and TRBJ2-7, with 8 bases identical to TRBD1. Trimming took 7 bases from V and 12 from J; bases not matched to a gene: 8. The CDR3 consists of 11 residues. The germline CDR1 and CDR2 sequences are WSHSY and SAAADI. The CDR3 DNA sequence: TGCGCCAGCACCCCGGGACAGGTTTGGTACTTC. Translation gives CASTPGQVWYF.

This chain's CDR3 is CASRSGVGTGELFF. In DNA, the CDR3 is TGTGCCAGCAGGTCCGGAGTGGGAACCGGGGAGCTGTTTTTT. V and J are TRBV7-2 and TRBJ2-2; D is unclear. Germline values: CDR1 SGHTA, CDR2 FQGNSA. Trimming took off 6 bases at V and 5 bases at J, with 13 bases between the two ends. This CDR3 has 14 amino acids.

The CDR3 nucleotides are TGTGCCAGCAGTTTATACCCCGTTGCCAGGGTGGACACTGAAGCTTTCTTT. Translated: CASSLYPVARVDTEAFF. V is TRBV27 and J is TRBJ1-1; D might be TRBD1 (5 bases). Between the trimmed V and J ends, which lost 1 base and 3 bases, there was a span of 18 bases. Germline V gene sequence: CDR1 MNHEY, CDR2 SMNVEV (reference sequence). The CDR3 is 17 residues long.

This CDR3 is CASTVGLAGVNEQFF. Here the CDR3 DNA reads TGTGCCAGCACAGTAGGACTAGCGGGAGTTAATGAGCAGTTCTTC. The chain joins TRBV6-6 to TRBJ2-1; 13 bases agree with TRBD2. Germline assignment: CDR1 MNHNY and CDR2 SVGAGI (reference sequence). V lost 7 bases to trimming and J lost 7 bases; unmatched junction nucleotides: 7. This CDR3 is 15 amino acids long.

The chain is built from TRBV5-6 and TRBJ2-7; 8 nucleotides agree with TRBD2. The CDR3 runs to 15 residues. The J segment lost 7 bases and the V segment lost 2 bases, leaving 11 bases of the junction unmatched. Germline CDR1 and CDR2: SGHDT and YYEEEE. CDR3 nucleotides: TGTGCCAGCAGCTTAGCGGGACTAGTGGCGGGGGAGCAGTACTTC. This codes for CASSLAGLVAGEQYF.

This clone was picked up one time. The chain links TRBV30 to TRBJ1-1, with TRBD1 matching 7 bases. Germline values: CDR1 GTSNPN, CDR2 SVGIG (reference sequence). The J segment lost 11 bases and the V segment lost 1 base, leaving 7 bases of the junction unmatched. This CDR3 comprises 12 residues. CDR3 amino acids: CAWSARRGAAFF. CDR3 in DNA: TGTGCCTGGAGTGCTCGCAGGGGGGCGGCTTTCTTT.

The V and J genes are TRBV4-1 and TRBJ2-6; D is unclear. Germline V lookup: CDR1 MGHRA, CDR2 YSYEKL. The CDR3 is 16 amino acids. The V end was cut by 1 base, the J end by 0 bases, with 7 bases between. In nucleotides, the CDR3 is TGCGCCAGCAGCCAAGTAACTCTCTCTGGGGCCAACGTCCTGACTTTC. Translation gives CASSQVTLSGANVLTF.

The genes are TRBV4-1 and TRBJ1-2, with 9 bases identical to TRBD1. From germline, CDR1 is MGHRA and CDR2 YSYEKL. The ends lost 4 bases at V and 3 bases at J; junction bases unmatched: 6. CDR3 length equals 15 residues. CDR3 protein: CASSRRDRDDYGYTF. DNA of the CDR3: TGCGCCAGCAGCCGCCGGGACAGGGACGACTATGGCTACACCTTC.

This clone has just one count. The chain is built from TRBV28 and TRBJ2-1; D is undetermined. The CDR3 consists of 17 residues. Germline V CDR1 and CDR2: MDHEN, SYDVKM. Between the trimmed V and J ends, which lost 6 bases and 0 bases, there was a span of 18 bases. This chain's CDR3 is CASRVFSQPSSYNEQFF. The CDR3, as DNA: TGTGCCAGCAGGGTGTTTTCCCAACCCAGCTCCTACAATGAGCAGTTCTTC.

The CDR3 spells CASSPPGQGDTEAFF. CDR3 bases: TGTGCCAGCAGCCCTCCGGGACAGGGGGACACTGAAGCTTTCTTT. The chain employs TRBV14 and TRBJ1-1; 11 bases are a match to TRBD1. Germline CDR1 SGHDN, CDR2 FVKESK. Trimming cost V 4 bases and J 3 bases; bases outside gene matches: 4. The CDR3 extends over 15 amino acids.

Notes on this clone: Other DNA sequences in the same sample also yield this CDR3. This chain uses TRBV11-2 with TRBJ2-7; D perhaps matches TRBD2 (5 bases). V lost 1 base to trimming and J lost 6 bases, with 10 bases between them. The germline CDR1 and CDR2 sequences are SGHAT and FQNNGV. The CDR3 contains 13 residues. Written as DNA, the CDR3 is TGTGCCAGCAGCTTAGGTCTAGCTGGCGAGCAGTACTTC. It encodes CASSLGLAGEQYF.